Following are 18 T cell receptor beta chains from one sample sequenced in a study of cytomegalovirus exposure and HLA in healthy donors. A multiplex PCR was run with 60 Vbeta primers and 13 Jbeta primers. Profiled with immunoSEQ multiplex PCR; TCRdb holds only in-frame clones, not every one. This sample has some 140,000 clones, with approximately 79% found just once. Sequenced: PBMCs. The origin of the receptors is a young man in good health and CMV-seropositive.

The chain couples TRBV19 to TRBJ2-7; TRBD2 might be the D (7 bases). Between the trimmed V and J ends, which lost 1 base and 2 bases, there was a span of 18 bases. Germline V gene lookup returns CDR1 LNHDA and CDR2 SQIVND (reference sequence). The CDR3 consists of 17 residues. CDR3 in amino acids: CASSIGNREGPTYEQYF. The CDR3 DNA sequence: TGTGCCAGTAGTATAGGCAACAGGGAGGGGCCGACCTACGAGCAGTACTTC.

This chain uses TRBV18 with TRBJ1-1; a possible D gene is TRBD1 (6 bases). V was shortened by 2 bases and J by 5 bases, with 12 bases between the two germline ends. Germline loops: CDR1 KGHSH, CDR2 LQKENI. CDR3 length: 14 amino acids. The DNA of the CDR3 is TGTGCCAGCTCACCATTGTACAGGGAGACTGAAGCTTTCTTT. Protein: CASSPLYRETEAFF.

The genes are TRBV7-9 and TRBJ1-2; D ambiguous. The ends were cut back, 5 bases at V and 6 bases at J, with 19 bases in the middle. The CDR3 covers 15 residues. Germline CDR1 reads SEHNR; CDR2 reads FQNEAQ (reference sequence). The CDR3 sequence: CASSPGNTKADGYTF. For the CDR3, the DNA is TGTGCCAGCAGCCCGGGGAACACAAAAGCGGATGGCTACACCTTC.

The chain has TRBV28 and TRBJ1-5, with D maybe TRBD1 (6 bases). CDR1 and CDR2 (germline): MDHEN, SYDVKM. The CDR3 totals 14 residues. The V gene lost 5 bases and the J gene lost 5 bases, with 13 bases spanning the gap. CDR3 amino acids: CASSKTGSDQPQHF. The DNA for the CDR3 is TGTGCCAGCAGTAAGACAGGTTCCGATCAGCCCCAGCATTTT. The full variable domain, rest sourced from reference TRBV28 and TRBJ1-5, is DVKVTQSSRYLVKRTGEKVFLECVQDMDHENMFWYRQDPGLGLRLIYFSYDVKMKEKGDIPEGYSVSREKKERFSLILESASTNQTSMYLCASSKTGSDQPQHFGDGTRLSIL.

CDR3 bases: TGTGCCAGCAGCAAGGGACAGGGCAGCGAAAAACTGTTTTTT. Amino acids: CASSKGQGSEKLFF. The J gene is TRBJ1-4, the V gene TRBV21-1; the table gives TRBD1 as D, unverified against the DNA. TRBV21-1 corresponds to a pseudogene. This CDR3 region has 14 residues.

Only one count was recorded for this clone. The chain recombines TRBV6-5 with TRBJ1-1; 9 nucleotides align to TRBD1. Trimming took 1 base from V and 1 from J; bases not matched to a gene: 1. The CDR3 runs to 15 residues. CDR1 and CDR2 from the germline V gene are MNHEY and SVGAGI. CDR3 nucleotides: TGTGCCAGCAGTTACTGGACAGGGGCGAACACTGAAGCTTTCTTT. Protein sequence: CASSYWTGANTEAFF.

The J gene is TRBJ1-5, the V gene TRBV18; no clear D gene. The CDR3 covers 13 residues. Germline lookup yields CDR1 KGHSH and CDR2 LQKENI. Trimming stripped 6 bases from V and 1 base from J, with 7 bases between. The CDR3: CASSGQSNQPQHF. CDR3 nucleotides: TGTGCCAGCTCTGGGCAAAGCAATCAGCCCCAGCATTTT. Based on the CDR3 plus reference TRBV18 and TRBJ1-5, the full variable domain is NAGVMQNPRHLVRRRGQEARLRCSPMKGHSHVYWYRQLPEEGLKFMVYLQKENIIDESGMPKERFSAEFPKEGPSILRIQQVVRGDSAAYFCASSGQSNQPQHFGDGTRLSIL.

This clone was observed a handful of times. The V gene is TRBV11-2, the J gene TRBJ1-6; a possible D gene is TRBD1 (5 bases). The CDR3 is made up of 15 amino acids. Germline CDR1 SGHAT, CDR2 FQNNGV. Between the trimmed V and J ends, which lost 1 base and 6 bases, there was a span of 10 bases. The CDR3 DNA follows: TGTGCCAGCAGCTTAGTTTCAGGGTCTAATTCACCCCTCCACTTT. It translates to CASSLVSGSNSPLHF. The variable domain in full, with the rest retrieved from reference TRBV11-2 and TRBJ1-6, is EAGVAQSPRYKIIEKRQSVAFWCNPISGHATLYWYQQILGQGPKLLIQFQNNGVVDDSQLPKDRFSAERLKGVDSTLKIQPAKLEDSAVYLCASSLVSGSNSPLHFGNGTRLTVT.

V usage is TRBV6-5 and J usage is TRBJ1-5; TRBD1 agrees at 11 bases. The CDR3 is 16 amino acids. Germline assignment: CDR1 MNHEY and CDR2 SVGAGI. J lost 1 base, V lost 2 bases, and 1 base had no gene match. The CDR3 sequence is CASSYRTGGSNQPQHF. Here the CDR3 DNA reads TGTGCCAGCAGTTACCGGACAGGGGGCAGCAATCAGCCCCAGCATTTT.

The J gene is TRBJ2-5, the V gene TRBV5-1; 7 bases match TRBD1. The V gene end was trimmed by 4 bases and the J gene end by 11 bases; junction bases not matched to a gene: 20. CDR3 length: 16 residues. CDR1 is SGHRS, CDR2 YFSETQ, per germline. The CDR3 is CASSPSTGAASIEQYF. The CDR3 nucleotides read TGCGCCAGCAGCCCTTCCACAGGGGCCGCGTCTATAGAGCAGTACTTC.

The chain employs TRBV9 and TRBJ2-5; 8 nucleotides agree with TRBD2. Trimming removed 0 bases from V and 5 bases from J; junction bases left unmatched: 9. CDR3 length equals 16 residues. The germline CDR1 and CDR2 sequences are SGDLS and YYNGEE. Here the CDR3 DNA reads TGTGCCAGCAGCGTAGGTCGTAGCGGGGCCCAGGAGACCCAGTACTTC. This translates into CASSVGRSGAQETQYF.

The chain recombines TRBV29-1 with TRBJ2-2; D might be TRBD1 (5 bases). The CDR3 contains 14 residues. The germline V and J ends were trimmed by 3 bases and 2 bases, with 10 bases remaining between them. CDR1 SQVTM and CDR2 ANQGSEA come from the germline V gene. In DNA form, the CDR3 reads TGCAGCGTTGAGGCACAGGATAACACCGGGGAGCTGTTTTTT. It yields the protein CSVEAQDNTGELFF.

This clone turned up a few times. The chain couples TRBV5-6 to TRBJ2-6; 8 nucleotides line up with TRBD1. CDR1 is SGHDT, CDR2 YYEEEE, per germline. Trimming removed 0 bases from V and 0 bases from J; junction bases left unmatched: 5. The CDR3 extends over 18 amino acids. Here the CDR3 reads CASSLEGTGFSGANVLTF. CDR3 bases: TGTGCCAGCAGCTTGGAGGGGACAGGCTTCTCTGGGGCCAACGTCCTGACTTTC.

This clone has only a few counts. The rearrangement joins TRBV6-1 to TRBJ1-5; 9 positions agree with TRBD1. This CDR3 has 14 amino acids. Trimming at V came to 11 bases and at J to 7 bases, leaving 12 bases not matched to a gene. In germline, CDR1 is MNHNS, CDR2 SASEGT. The DNA of the CDR3 is TGTGCCGCCAAACTTGGACAGGGGTCCCAGCCCCAGCATTTT. Translation gives CAAKLGQGSQPQHF.

V is TRBV9 and J is TRBJ2-3, with a weak D call TRBD2 (5 bases). Trimming took 4 bases from V and 0 from J, leaving 9 bases between them. The CDR3 consists of 14 residues. Germline-derived CDR1 and CDR2 are SGDLS and YYNGEE. The CDR3 spells CASSPRTSTDTQYF. The CDR3 nucleotides read TGTGCCAGCAGCCCTAGGACTAGCACAGATACGCAGTATTTT. Filled out from reference TRBV9 and TRBJ2-3, the complete variable domain reads DSGVTQTPKHLITATGQRVTLRCSPRSGDLSVYWYQQSLDQGLQFLIQYYNGEERAKGNILERFSAQQFPDLHSELNLSSLELGDSALYFCASSPRTSTDTQYFGPGTRLTVL.

The chain recombines TRBV7-8 with TRBJ1-4, with 7 bases matching TRBD1. CDR3 length: 14 amino acids. The junction had 5 bases not matched to a gene; V was cut back by 5 bases and J by 5 bases. Germline loops: CDR1 SGHVS, CDR2 FQNEAQ. The DNA of the CDR3 is TGTGCCAGCAGCCGGGGACAGTCCAATGAAAAACTGTTTTTT. It specifies CASSRGQSNEKLFF.

This clone was seen more than once but under ten times. The rearrangement joins TRBV9 to TRBJ2-2; TRBD2 matches 7 bases. This CDR3 region has 16 residues. Trimming at V came to 2 bases and at J to 2 bases, leaving 6 bases not matched to a gene. Looked up from germline, CDR1 is SGDLS and CDR2 is YYNGEE. The CDR3 loop is CASSVARGSNTGELFF. Written as DNA, the CDR3 is TGTGCCAGCAGCGTCGCTCGCGGGAGTAACACCGGGGAGCTGTTTTTT.

This clone has just a few counts. This chain links TRBV5-8 with TRBJ1-1, with D tentatively TRBD1 (5 bases). Trimming stripped 5 bases from V and 0 bases from J, with 8 bases between. Germline values: CDR1 SGHTS, CDR2 YDEGEE. The CDR3 is 13 amino acids. In DNA, the CDR3 is TGTGCCAGCAGATGGGGCCTGAACACTGAAGCTTTCTTT. This sequence encodes CASRWGLNTEAFF.